Listed below are T cell receptor beta chains from one sample, sequenced in a study of blood T cell repertoires in COVID-19. TCRdb keeps only in-frame clones here, not all; method: immunoSEQ multiplex PCR. The repertoire consists of some 40,000 clones, with about 88% occurring once and the leading ten covering under 2.5%. Sequencing used peripheral blood. These receptors were obtained from a human donor in a cohort sampled during active COVID-19. CDR3s include the opening cysteine and the closing phenylalanine or tryptophan. D genes are given only for firm matches. Only some rows state a clone size, as once, few, many or a class for expanded clones.

d_gene,abundance,j_gene,v_gene,CDR3nt,CDR3aa
-,-,TRBJ1-1,TRBV5-1,TGCGCCAGCAGCTTGCGGGGGGGCGGCACTGAAGCTTTCTTT,CASSLRGGGTEAFF
TRBD1,-,TRBJ1-4,TRBV5-8,TGTGCCAGCAGTTACCCACAGGGGGTTGTCGGAAAACTGTTTTTT,CASSYPQGVVGKLFF
-,-,TRBJ1-2,TRBV6-2/TRBV6-3,TGTGCCAGCAGTTCCTCGGCGGGGTTTTATGGCTACACCTTC,CASSSSAGFYGYTF
TRBD1,-,TRBJ2-7,TRBV7-9,TGTGCCAGCAGCTTAGCACAGGGGACCTACGAGCAGTACTTC,CASSLAQGTYEQYF
-,once,TRBJ1-2,TRBV5-1,TGCGCCAGCAGCTTGGATCGGGGGGCCGACTATGGCTACACCTTC,CASSLDRGADYGYTF
TRBD2,-,TRBJ2-7,TRBV4-1,TGCGCCAGCAGCCCGATGCTAGCGGGGGCGGGGGAGCAGTACTTC,CASSPMLAGAGEQYF
TRBD1,-,TRBJ1-3,TRBV5-1,TGCGCCAGCAGCTCGACCGGGACAGGGACCTTTAACACCATATATTTT,CASSSTGTGTFNTIYF
-,-,TRBJ1-3,TRBV5-1,TGCGCCAGCAGTGAACTCTTCGGAAACACCATATATTTT,CASSELFGNTIYF
-,-,TRBJ1-1,TRBV10-3,TGTGCCATCAGTGTCGAGACAAACACTGAAGCTTTCTTT,CAISVETNTEAFF
-,-,TRBJ1-6,TRBV28,TGTGCCAGCAGTTTGTATAGGGGGAATTCACCCCTCCACTTT,CASSLYRGNSPLHF
-,-,TRBJ2-1,TRBV11-2,TGTGCCAGCAGCCCCCAGCTCCCTAGCGTCTCCTACAATGAGCAGTTCTTC,CASSPQLPSVSYNEQFF
TRBD1,-,TRBJ2-1,TRBV12-5,TGTGCTAGCTCGGGACAGGGCTACAATGAGCAGTTCTTC,CASSGQGYNEQFF
-,-,TRBJ1-2,TRBV6-5,TGTGCCAGCAGTTACTCAGGGGGACGTTATGGCTACACCTTC,CASSYSGGRYGYTF
TRBD1,once,TRBJ1-4,TRBV20-1,TGCAGTGCTAGTCCTTGGGTGGGGACAGGAAATGAAAAACTGTTTTTT,CSASPWVGTGNEKLFF
-,once,TRBJ2-5,TRBV15,TGTGCCACCAGCTCCTCCCCACAGGCCATCCAAGAGACCCAGTACTTC,CATSSSPQAIQETQYF
TRBD2,-,TRBJ2-1,TRBV18,TGTGCCAGCTCACTAACTAGCGGGGGCAATGAGCAGTTCTTC,CASSLTSGGNEQFF
TRBD1,-,TRBJ2-7,TRBV9,TGTGCCAGCAGCATACTTCCGGGACAGGGGGTTTACGAGCAGTACTTC,CASSILPGQGVYEQYF
TRBD1,-,TRBJ1-2,TRBV28,TGTGCCAGCATTAAGGGGGCTGTCAACTATGGCTACACCTTC,CASIKGAVNYGYTF
-,-,TRBJ2-2,TRBV30,TGTGCCTGGAGTGTAAGCAGGGCGGCCGGGGAGCTGTTTTTT,CAWSVSRAAGELFF
-,-,TRBJ1-1,TRBV30,TGTGCCTGGAGGGGGGGGCAGAACACTGAAGCTTTCTTT,CAWRGGQNTEAFF
TRBD1,-,TRBJ2-7,TRBV9,TGTGCCAGCAGCGTAGATGAAGGGGGCGCCATCTACGAGCAGTACTTC,CASSVDEGGAIYEQYF
TRBD1,-,TRBJ1-1,TRBV4-1,TGCGCCAGCAGCCACCTCCCGGGACAGATGGCTTTCTTT,CASSHLPGQMAFF
TRBD1,-,TRBJ1-1,TRBV27,TGTGCCAGCAGTTTATCCCGGACAGGGGTCACTGAAGCTTTCTTT,CASSLSRTGVTEAFF
TRBD1,-,TRBJ1-4,TRBV19,TGTGCCAGTATCCACTCCGGGACAGGGGTAGAAAAACTGTTTTTT,CASIHSGTGVEKLFF
TRBD2,-,TRBJ2-1,TRBV20-1,TGCAGTGCTAGTCCGTTAGCGGGGCCTTACAATGAGCAGTTCTTC,CSASPLAGPYNEQFF
-,-,TRBJ1-2,TRBV5-1,TGCGCCAGCAGCTTCACAGTTGGCAACTATGGCTACACCTTC,CASSFTVGNYGYTF
-,-,TRBJ1-6,TRBV28,TGTGCCAGCAGTACCCAGGGGTTGGGGAATTCACCCCTCCACTTT,CASSTQGLGNSPLHF
TRBD2,-,TRBJ2-2,TRBV10-3,TGTGCCATCAGTGGGATTAGCGGGGGGACCGGGGAGCTGTTTTTT,CAISGISGGTGELFF
-,once,TRBJ2-2,TRBV5-1,TGCGCCAGCAGCTGGCAAACCGGGGAGCTGTTTTTT,CASSWQTGELFF